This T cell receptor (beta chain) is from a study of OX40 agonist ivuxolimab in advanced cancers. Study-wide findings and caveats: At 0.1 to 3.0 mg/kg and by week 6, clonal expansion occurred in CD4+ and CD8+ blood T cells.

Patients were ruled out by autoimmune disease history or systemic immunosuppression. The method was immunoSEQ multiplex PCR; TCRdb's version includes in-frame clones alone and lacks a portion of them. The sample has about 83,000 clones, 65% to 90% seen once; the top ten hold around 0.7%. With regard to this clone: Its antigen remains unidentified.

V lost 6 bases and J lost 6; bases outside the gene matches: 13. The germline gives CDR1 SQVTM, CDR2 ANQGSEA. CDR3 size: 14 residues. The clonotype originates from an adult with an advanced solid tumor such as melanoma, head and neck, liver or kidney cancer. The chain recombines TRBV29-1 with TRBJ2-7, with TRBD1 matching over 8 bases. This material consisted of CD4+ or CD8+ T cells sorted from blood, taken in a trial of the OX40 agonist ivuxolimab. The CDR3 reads CSVSGRQGAGEQYF. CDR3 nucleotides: TGCAGCGTCTCGGGCCGGCAGGGGGCTGGCGAGCAGTACTTC.